One T cell receptor (beta chain) is described in this entry. V was pared by 8 bases and J by 5 bases, with 15 bases between. In germline, CDR1 is LNHNV, CDR2 YYDKDF (reference sequence). The CDR3 totals 14 residues. The TCR beta CDR3 regions underwent amplification using RNA transcripts as the source. The HTBI set primed first-round TCR CDR3 RT-PCR. TCRdb re-analysed the multiplex PCR reads in MiXCR, keeping a single row per CDR3 protein. The sample records about 360,000 distinct CDR3 sequences, about 13% being singletons. The sample comes from a study of T cells in Graves' hyperthyroidism and ophthalmopathy.

The specimen sequenced was blood. V and J are TRBV15 and TRBJ1-4; D is undetermined. The TCR was taken from a young woman with Graves' hyperthyroidism. The CDR3 spells CATRKRGGNEKLFF. Written as DNA, the CDR3 is TGTGCCACCCGTAAGCGGGGAGGGAATGAAAAACTGTTTTTT.